This TCR beta chain was retrieved from a study of blood T cell repertoires in COVID-19. Turning to the study itself: The origin of the acute and convalescent COVID-19 samples was the United States, Italy and Spain. PBMCs, B-cell-depleted T cells, or T cells were the source of the cDNA or gDNA that made up the material.

Germline assignment: CDR1 ENHRY and CDR2 SYGVKD. V dropped 4 bases and J dropped 3; count of bases not matched to a gene: 2. The CDR3 spans 14 residues. How the authors handled the data: Quantification of nucleated cells was approximated via reference gene primer amplification. Repertoires were generated with immunoSEQ multiplex PCR, while TCRdb's copy carries only in-frame clones and drops some. V, J and clone size are those of that table, while D and trimming were read from the DNA. The table records around 230,000 clones, around 84% of them present only once. V usage is TRBV10-3 and J usage is TRBJ2-1, with 8 bases lining up with TRBD1. This TCR was recovered from a middle-aged man who had recovered from COVID-19. Material for sequencing was peripheral blood. The CDR3 DNA follows: TGTGCCATCAGTGTGACAGGGGTCTACAATGAGCAGTTCTTC. Translating gives CAISVTGVYNEQFF.